These T cell receptor beta chains were read from a single sample in a study of control samples from healthy donors and cancer patients. TCRdb keeps only in-frame clones here, not all; method: immunoSEQ multiplex PCR. The sample lists about 160,000 clones; 90% to 95% were seen once. The sample comprised blood. Receptors originate from a woman in her twenties or thirties in good health. The CDR3 runs from the conserved cysteine through the conserved F or W. Each record gives: J gene, V gene, CDR3 protein.

TRBJ2-3	TRBV9	CASSVTSGMGADTQYF
TRBJ2-1	TRBV6-4	CASSVLAGGPANEQFF
TRBJ1-1	TRBV9	CASSVVGGSTEAFF
TRBJ1-6	TRBV4-3	CASSQERRNSPLHF
TRBJ2-1	TRBV5-1	CASSPSGGRGYNEQFF
TRBJ1-4	TRBV9	CASSVEGGQPFLEKLFF
TRBJ2-5	TRBV6-5	CASSYGGAGQETQYF
TRBJ2-3	TRBV3-1/TRBV3-2	CASSQEGAGLDTQYF
TRBJ2-3	TRBV6-5	CASSRGSSTDTQYF
TRBJ2-1	TRBV5-5	CASSFDSSYNEQFF
TRBJ1-4	TRBV18	CASSPLAGENEKLFF
TRBJ1-5	TRBV4-2	CASSQVATDSNQPQHF
TRBJ2-5	TRBV7-9	CASSSKAVFQETQYF
TRBJ1-3	TRBV18	CASTPTPGTGGHSGNTIYF
TRBJ2-2	TRBV9	CASSVGVIGGELFF
TRBJ1-1	TRBV18	CASSPRSRRDTEAFF
TRBJ1-3	TRBV5-1	CASSVGPPGSGNTIYF
TRBJ1-4	TRBV18	CASSPDRATNEKLFF
TRBJ2-5	TRBV11-2	CASSLLANQETQYF
TRBJ2-1	TRBV27	CASSHLAGFNNEQFF
TRBJ2-1	TRBV24-1	CATGGEGHSYNEQFF
TRBJ2-2	TRBV19	CASSWTSGRTSPGELFF